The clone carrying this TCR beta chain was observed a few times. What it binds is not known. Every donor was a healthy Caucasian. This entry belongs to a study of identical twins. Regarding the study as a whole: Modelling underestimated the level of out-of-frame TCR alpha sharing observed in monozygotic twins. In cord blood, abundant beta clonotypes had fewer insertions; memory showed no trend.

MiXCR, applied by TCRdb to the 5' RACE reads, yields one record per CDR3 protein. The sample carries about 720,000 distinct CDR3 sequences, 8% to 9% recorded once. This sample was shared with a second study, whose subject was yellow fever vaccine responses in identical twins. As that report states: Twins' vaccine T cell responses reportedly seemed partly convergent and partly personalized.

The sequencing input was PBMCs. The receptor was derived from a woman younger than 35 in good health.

The CDR3 DNA is TGTGCCACCAGCACCCACGGACAGGGGGCTTCTGGCTACACCTTC. Its translation is CATSTHGQGASGYTF. The V and J genes are TRBV15 and TRBJ1-2; 11 bases fit TRBD1. The V segment lost 4 bases and the J segment 7 bases; nucleotides outside the gene matches: 8. The CDR3 is 15 amino acids. Germline V gene sequence: CDR1 LNHNV, CDR2 YYDKDF (reference sequence).